The rows below give T cell receptor beta chains drawn from one sample of a study of T cells in Graves' hyperthyroidism and ophthalmopathy. MiXCR, run by TCRdb on the multiplex PCR reads, gives a single entry per CDR3 protein. The repertoire holds some 50,000 distinct CDR3 sequences, with approximately 48% as singletons. Sample: blood. Receptor source: a woman aged 45-65 years with Graves' ophthalmopathy. The CDR3 runs from the conserved cysteine through the conserved F or W.

CASSLTQGVSNEQYF,TRBV5-1,TRBJ2-7
CASSNSKGTSSGNTIYF,TRBV6-6,TRBJ1-3
CASSSLPGGAPEGGELFF,TRBV27,TRBJ2-2
CSVVGTPDSPLHF,TRBV29-1,TRBJ1-6
CASSYLLAGHNEQFF,TRBV12-3/TRBV12-4,TRBJ2-1
CASTYEVARTNEKLFF,TRBV7-6,TRBJ1-4
CASRDGLAGQETQYF,TRBV7-6,TRBJ2-5
CASSQDYGTSGELFF,TRBV4-1,TRBJ2-2
CSAREGGSYNEQFF,TRBV20-1,TRBJ2-1
CASSSLSLWGNEQYF,TRBV11-3,TRBJ2-7
CASSLVGLSGELFF,TRBV2,TRBJ2-2
CASSLSGLAGPQETQYF,TRBV6-5,TRBJ2-5
CASSGGARDTQYF,TRBV12-3/TRBV12-4,TRBJ2-3
CASSLMVGSETQYF,TRBV7-2,TRBJ2-5
CATSVEDTGELFF,TRBV24-1,TRBJ2-2
CAVSAGTGDFGELFF,TRBV10-3,TRBJ2-2
CASSLSSQYGYTF,TRBV12-3/TRBV12-4,TRBJ1-2
CASSIVTESSYGQYF,TRBV19,TRBJ2-7
CASSEGTGGAYEQYF,TRBV6-5,TRBJ2-7
CASRAGWASYQPQHF,TRBV2,TRBJ1-5
CAISLGRVEQFF,TRBV10-3,TRBJ2-1
CSARDSGRDTQYF,TRBV20-1,TRBJ2-3
CSAPDGGGYEQYF,TRBV20-1,TRBJ2-7
CASSTAGAAYGYTF,TRBV18,TRBJ1-2
CASSPRGLARTNEQFF,TRBV6-4,TRBJ2-1
CASRLPQGGLKDTQYF,TRBV5-8,TRBJ2-3
CAWNDRDYEQYF,TRBV30,TRBJ2-7
CASSLVRGVGELFF,TRBV5-1,TRBJ2-2
CASSYSKAGLAQYF,TRBV6-5,TRBJ2-5
CASSLHRGTLPRNEQFF,TRBV7-2,TRBJ2-1
CASSAGGTVYNEQFF,TRBV11-3,TRBJ2-1
CSARSGPSTDTQYF,TRBV20-1,TRBJ2-3
CASSSGGQATLYGYTF,TRBV7-2,TRBJ1-2
CASRTWSTDTQYF,TRBV6-1,TRBJ2-3
CASSTGTPPNEQFF,TRBV28,TRBJ2-1
CASSLGQTRVGEAFF,TRBV7-2,TRBJ1-1